Following are 27 T cell receptor beta chains from one sample sequenced in a study of early T cells in non-severe SARS-CoV-2 infection. TCRdb itself ran the 5' RACE reads through MiXCR, one entry per CDR3 protein. The sample consists of about 19,000 distinct CDR3 sequences, 5.9% of them appearing once. The sequencing input was whole blood. These receptors were taken from an adult who was a healthcare worker with PCR-confirmed SARS-CoV-2 infection or an uninfected control (not recorded which).

By proportion, this clonotype is medium-sized (0.01 to 0.1%). The chain links TRBV29-1 to TRBJ2-1; D ambiguous. Germline CDR1 and CDR2: SQVTM and ANQGSEA. This CDR3 comprises 12 residues. Trimming cost V 3 bases and J 4 bases, with 7 bases left between them. CDR3 nucleotide sequence: TGCAGCGTTGACCCAACGTACAATGAGCAGTTCTTC. Amino acid sequence: CSVDPTYNEQFF.

The sample holds many counts of this clonotype. The chain employs TRBV7-3 and TRBJ2-5, with a weak D call TRBD2 (5 bases). This CDR3 comprises 13 residues. Germline V gives CDR1 SGHTA, CDR2 FQGTGA. V lost 0 bases, J lost 8 bases, and 10 bases lay in between. The DNA for the CDR3 is TGTGCCAGCAGCTTAACAGCCGGGGATACCCAGTACTTC. This gives the protein CASSLTAGDTQYF.

In its sample, this clonotype was seen a few times. One junction end disagrees with the germline gene, perhaps due to a read error. The chain has TRBV7-3 and TRBJ2-5, with TRBD2 as a possible D gene (7 bases). From germline, CDR1 is SGHTA and CDR2 FQGTGA. The CDR3 consists of 13 residues. This CDR3 reads CASSVTGRETQYF. The CDR3 DNA sequence: TGTGCCAGCAGCGTCACAGGGAGGGAGACACAGTACTTC.

Ten or more counts support this clonotype. V and J are TRBV30 and TRBJ1-2; a weak D match, TRBD1 (6 bases). V gave up 7 bases and J gave up 5 bases, with 17 bases separating them. Germline CDR1 GTSNPN, CDR2 SVGIG (reference sequence). The CDR3 is 13 amino acids. CDR3 loop: CASRTGAGYGYTF. The CDR3 DNA is TGTGCCTCACGGACGGGGGCGGGATATGGCTACACCTTC.

This clonotype was picked up many times. CDR3 DNA: TGTGCCAGCAGCCCAAAGTGGGGTGTGGCTAGCGGTTACGAGCAGTACTTC. Its translation is CASSPKWGVASGYEQYF. V and J are TRBV7-9 and TRBJ2-7; 7 bases align to TRBD2. The CDR3 contains 17 residues. Per the germline V gene, CDR1 is SEHNR and CDR2 is FQNEAQ (reference sequence). After removal of 5 bases from V and 4 bases from J, the junction contained 17 bases not matched to a gene.

This clonotype showed up many times. The chain carries TRBV18 and TRBJ2-1, with D tentatively TRBD1 (6 bases). The CDR3 spans 16 residues. The germline V gene encodes CDR1 KGHSH and CDR2 LQKENI. V lost 1 base, J lost 0 bases, and 10 bases lay in between. The CDR3 nucleotides are TGTGCCAGCTCACCACGTCAGGGGAGCTCCTACAATGAGCAGTTCTTC. This codes for CASSPRQGSSYNEQFF. The full variable domain, its missing parts supplied by reference TRBV18 and TRBJ2-1, is NAGVMQNPRHLVRRRGQEARLRCSPMKGHSHVYWYRQLPEEGLKFMVYLQKENIIDESGMPKERFSAEFPKEGPSILRIQQVVRGDSAAYFCASSPRQGSSYNEQFFGPGTRLTVL.

The sample holds many counts of this clonotype. The chain is built from TRBV10-3 and TRBJ1-3, with 7 bases identical to TRBD1. The CDR3 is 17 amino acids. Trimming at V came to 7 bases and at J to 2 bases, leaving 14 bases not matched to a gene. Germline values: CDR1 ENHRY, CDR2 SYGVKD. For the CDR3, the DNA is TGTGCCATCACGCGGGACAGCCTAAAAAGTGCTGGAAACACCATATATTTT. This sequence encodes CAITRDSLKSAGNTIYF.

The chain couples TRBV28 to TRBJ2-1; perhaps TRBD2 as D (6 bases). V lost 4 bases and J lost 4, with 14 bases in between. The CDR3 runs to 15 residues. Germline V CDR1 and CDR2: MDHEN, SYDVKM. The chain's CDR3 is CASSSRGNNYNEQFF. DNA of the CDR3: TGTGCCAGCAGTTCCCGGGGGAATAATTACAATGAGCAGTTCTTC.

This clonotype is labeled as medium-sized. This chain connects TRBV12-2 to TRBJ1-1; the table's D call, TRBD1, was not checked against the DNA. TRBV12-2 is assigned pseudogene status. CDR3 size: 15 residues. The CDR3 reads CASRPWGQGDTEAFF. Written as DNA, the CDR3 is TGTGCAAGTCGCCCCTGGGGACAGGGGGATACTGAAGCTTTCTTT.

This clonotype has a count of ten or more. This chain uses TRBV25-1 with TRBJ1-5; a possible D gene is TRBD1 (6 bases). V lost 3 bases and J lost 5, with 11 bases in between. CDR1 is MGHDK, CDR2 SYGVNS, per germline. This CDR3 has 14 amino acids. The CDR3 region has the DNA TGTGCCAGCAGTGAGACAGGACCTGATCAGCCCCAGCATTTT. Protein sequence: CASSETGPDQPQHF. The full variable domain, in which reference TRBV25-1 and TRBJ1-5 provide the parts outside the CDR3, is EADIYQTPRYLVIGTGKKITLECSQTMGHDKMYWYQQDPGMELHLIHYSYGVNSTEKGDLSSESTVSRIRTEHFPLTLESARPSHTSQYLCASSETGPDQPQHFGDGTRLSIL.

The rearrangement uses TRBV6-5 and TRBJ2-7, with D perhaps being TRBD1 or TRBD2 (5 bases each). Germline-derived CDR1 and CDR2 are MNHEY and SVGAGI. The CDR3 has 13 residues. The V and J ends lost 10 bases and 1 base respectively, with 14 bases between them. CDR3 sequence: CATRPGPSYEQYF. The DNA of the CDR3 is TGTGCCACTCGACCGGGACCATCCTACGAGCAGTACTTC.

At least ten counts were recorded for this clonotype. V usage is TRBV24-1 and J usage is TRBJ2-3; D remains unclear. This CDR3 region has 12 residues. V was trimmed by 3 bases and J by 6 bases, leaving 6 bases between them. Germline V gene lookup returns CDR1 KGHDR and CDR2 SFDVKD. The CDR3 is CATSDPVDTQYF. For the CDR3, the DNA is TGTGCCACCAGTGATCCAGTGGATACGCAGTATTTT.

This clonotype was seen a handful of times. The chain uses TRBV20-1 and TRBJ2-3, with unresolved D. Germline CDR1 DFQATT, CDR2 SNEGSKA (reference sequence). The CDR3 sequence is 11 residues long. V shed 8 bases and J shed 6 bases, with 12 bases lying between them. CDR3 coding DNA: TGCAGTTTCCCCGAGGTGGATACGCAGTATTTT. Residues: CSFPEVDTQYF.

There are many counts of this clonotype. The chain has TRBV24-1 and TRBJ2-7; TRBD1 aligns across 8 bases. CDR3 size: 15 residues. From germline, CDR1 is KGHDR and CDR2 SFDVKD. Germline trimming cut 3 bases from V and 0 bases from J; bases unmatched to any gene: 3. CDR3 sequence reads: CATSDLDRVSYEQYF. The CDR3 nucleotides read TGTGCCACCAGTGATCTGGACAGGGTCTCCTACGAGCAGTACTTC.

In its sample, this clonotype was seen many times. CDR3 protein: CASSYSGEQYF. In DNA form, the CDR3 reads TGTGCCAGCAGTTACTCGGGGGAGCAGTACTTC. The chain links TRBV6-5 to TRBJ2-7; D unclear. The CDR3 totals 11 residues. Looked up from germline, CDR1 is MNHEY and CDR2 is SVGAGI. Trimming took 0 bases from V and 7 from J, leaving 4 bases between them.

This clonotype occurred many times. The gene calls are TRBV7-2 and TRBJ1-1; 10 bases match TRBD1. The CDR3 consists of 13 residues. Losses at the gene ends were 1 base for V and 8 bases for J; bases not matched to a gene: 1. Per germline, CDR1 SGHTA and CDR2 FQGNSA. CDR3 region: CASSLGDRGEAFF. CDR3 sequence (DNA): TGTGCCAGCAGCTTAGGGGACAGGGGCGAAGCTTTCTTT.

This clonotype has a handful of counts. This chain links TRBV10-3 with TRBJ2-7; a possible D gene is TRBD1 (6 bases). The CDR3 is 13 amino acids. CDR1 is ENHRY, CDR2 SYGVKD, per germline. The V end lost 3 bases, the J end lost 6 bases, and 12 bases lay between the germline ends. CDR3 DNA sequence: TGTGCCATCAGTGACGTTGGGGGCGGCGAGCAGTACTTC. Translated: CAISDVGGGEQYF.

The J gene is TRBJ2-3, the V gene TRBV12-3 or TRBV12-4; the D is unclear. The CDR3 is 12 residues long. Trimming removed 3 bases at V and 10 bases at J, with 11 bases between. The CDR3: CASSFLASPQYF. For the CDR3, the DNA is TGTGCCAGCAGTTTCTTGGCTTCTCCGCAGTATTTT.

This clonotype was found many times. The rearrangement uses TRBV6-5 and TRBJ2-2; D uncertain. V lost 2 bases and J lost 0, with 10 bases in between. The germline V gene encodes CDR1 MNHEY and CDR2 SVGAGI. This CDR3 comprises 16 residues. The DNA of the CDR3 is TGTGCCAGCAGTTACCTTATCCTTTCGAACACCGGGGAGCTGTTTTTT. Its protein is CASSYLILSNTGELFF.

This clonotype was recorded at least ten times. The gene calls are TRBV20-1 and TRBJ1-1; D is unresolved. CDR1 is DFQATT and CDR2 is SNEGSKA in the germline V gene (reference sequence). V lost 0 bases and J lost 8, with 19 bases in between. This CDR3 is built from 15 residues. The CDR3 loop is CSARDGQLDGLEAFF. Written as DNA, the CDR3 is TGCAGTGCTAGAGATGGCCAGCTCGACGGACTAGAAGCTTTCTTT.

The rearrangement links TRBV7-8 to TRBJ1-5; the D gene is possibly TRBD1 (5 bases). The germline V and J ends were trimmed by 5 bases and 2 bases, with 13 bases remaining between them. The germline CDR1 and CDR2 sequences are SGHVS and FQNEAQ. The CDR3 consists of 15 residues. The CDR3 region has the DNA TGTGCCAGCAGCCCCTACGGGGGTGGCAATCAGCCCCAGCATTTT. It codes for CASSPYGGGNQPQHF.

This clonotype has more than one count but fewer than ten. The chain recombines TRBV6-1 with TRBJ1-1; no definite D call. Trimming removed 7 bases from V and 0 bases from J, with 9 bases in between. The CDR3 loop spans 13 amino acids. The germline V gene encodes CDR1 MNHNS and CDR2 SASEGT. CDR3 bases: TGTGCCAGCACGGTGGGAGTGAACACTGAAGCTTTCTTT. The encoded protein is CASTVGVNTEAFF.

This clonotype was picked up many times. V usage is TRBV24-1 and J usage is TRBJ2-1; a weak D match, TRBD1 (6 bases). CDR3 length: 15 amino acids. CDR1 KGHDR and CDR2 SFDVKD come from the germline V gene. Trimming removed 7 bases from V and 2 bases from J, with 14 bases in between. CDR3 bases: TGTGCCACCAGGGACACAGGGAGCGCCTACAATGAGCAGTTCTTC. Encoded protein: CATRDTGSAYNEQFF.

This clonotype counts as medium-sized. The rearrangement uses TRBV20-1 and TRBJ1-2; TRBD1 agrees at 7 bases. The germline CDR1 and CDR2 sequences are DFQATT and SNEGSKA (reference sequence). The CDR3 length is 14 residues. The ends lost 1 base at V and 6 bases at J; junction bases unmatched: 8. CDR3 in DNA: TGCAGTGCTAGAGTAGGAGGGGGCGAAAATGGCTACACCTTC. Translated: CSARVGGGENGYTF.

This clonotype was detected many times. A junction boundary mismatches the germline segment, possibly from a read error. The rearrangement uses TRBV4-2 and TRBJ2-5; 12 nucleotides line up with TRBD1. The CDR3 has 15 residues. Germline CDR1 is LGHNA and CDR2 is YNFKEQ. The CDR3 protein is CASSHGTGGEEAQYF. DNA of the CDR3: TGTGCCAGCAGCCATGGGACAGGGGGCGAAGAGGCCCAGTACTTC.

The chain carries TRBV7-9 and TRBJ2-1, with 8 bases that match TRBD2. The CDR3 has 19 amino acids. Germline values: CDR1 SEHNR, CDR2 FQNEAQ (reference sequence). The V segment lost 1 base and the J segment 0 bases; nucleotides outside the gene matches: 11. CDR3 DNA: TGTGCCAGCAGCTTAGGCAGAGTAGCGGGACCCAGCTCCTACAATGAGCAGTTCTTC. Translating it yields CASSLGRVAGPSSYNEQFF.

This clonotype was counted many times. The gene calls are TRBV6-4 and TRBJ2-1, with TRBD2 matching 8 bases. Per germline, CDR1 MRHNA and CDR2 SNTAGT. The CDR3 totals 13 residues. J lost 6 bases, V lost 4 bases, and 2 bases had no gene match. For the CDR3, the DNA is TGTGCCAGCAGTGCCGGGACTAGCAATGAGCAGTTCTTC. Protein sequence: CASSAGTSNEQFF.